Detailed here is one TCR beta chain. The V end lost 0 bases, the J end lost 0 bases, and 6 bases lay between the germline ends. The CDR3 has 14 amino acids. The germline V gene encodes CDR1 SGHRS and CDR2 YFSETQ. This sample was included in a study of blood T cell repertoires in COVID-19. Background on the study: COVID-19 samples from acute and convalescent phases originated in the United States, Italy and Spain. PBMCs, B-cell-depleted T cells, or T cells provided the cDNA or gDNA that made up the material.

Authors' processing steps: Estimation of nucleated cell counts was performed using reference gene primer amplification. Produced via immunoSEQ multiplex PCR; TCRdb's table is partial and in-frame only. Clone size and V and J calls were adopted from that table, with D and trimming inferred from the DNA. The repertoire holds 90,000 to 130,000 clones, with approximately 90% as singletons. Sequencing was performed on peripheral blood. The J gene is TRBJ2-5, the V gene TRBV5-1; perhaps TRBD2 as D (6 bases). The TCR sequence derives from a woman aged 45-59 years with acute or convalescent COVID-19. CDR3 DNA: TGCGCCAGCAGCTTGGGGGACTACCAAGAGACCCAGTACTTC. This encodes CASSLGDYQETQYF.